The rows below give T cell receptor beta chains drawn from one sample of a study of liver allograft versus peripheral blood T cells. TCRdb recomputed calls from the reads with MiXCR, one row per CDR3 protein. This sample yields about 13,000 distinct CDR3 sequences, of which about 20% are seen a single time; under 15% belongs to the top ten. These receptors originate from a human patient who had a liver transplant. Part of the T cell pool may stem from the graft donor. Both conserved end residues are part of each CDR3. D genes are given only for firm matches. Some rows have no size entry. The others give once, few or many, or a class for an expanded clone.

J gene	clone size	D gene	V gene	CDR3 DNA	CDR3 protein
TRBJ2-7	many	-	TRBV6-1	TGTGCCAGCAGTCGTGACAGGAGTGGGTACGAGCAGTACTTC	CASSRDRSGYEQYF
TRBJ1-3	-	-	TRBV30	TGTGCCTGGAGTGTGGCAGGGGGAAACACCATATATTTT	CAWSVAGGNTIYF
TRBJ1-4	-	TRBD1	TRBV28	TGTGCCAGCAGCATACAGGGGTCTGGAGAAAAACTGTTTTTT	CASSIQGSGEKLFF
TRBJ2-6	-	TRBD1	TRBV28	TGTGCAGAATCCGGGACAGCAGGGGCCAACGTCCTGACTTTC	CAESGTAGANVLTF
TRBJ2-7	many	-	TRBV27	TGTGCCAGCAGGCGGACGGAGGGGGCCTACGAGCAGTACTTC	CASRRTEGAYEQYF
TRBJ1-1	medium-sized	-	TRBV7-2	TGTGCCAGCAGCTTAGGCCCGGGGAACACTGAAGCTTTCTTT	CASSLGPGNTEAFF
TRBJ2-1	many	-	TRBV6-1	TGTGCCAGCAGTGAATTTAATGAGCAGTTCTTC	CASSEFNEQFF
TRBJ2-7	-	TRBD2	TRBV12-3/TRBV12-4	TGTGCCAGCATGGCGGGGGGCTCCTACGAGCAGTACTTC	CASMAGGSYEQYF
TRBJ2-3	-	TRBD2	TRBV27	TGTGCCAGCAGTTGGGAGCGGGGTATGAGTACGCAGTATTTT	CASSWERGMSTQYF
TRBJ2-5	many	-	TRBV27	TGTGCCAGCAGGGACAGCCAAGAGACCCAGTACTTC	CASRDSQETQYF
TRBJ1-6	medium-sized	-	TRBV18	TGTGCCAGCTCACCATCCGACAGGTTCTTAGTACCCAATTCACCCCTCCACTTT	CASSPSDRFLVPNSPLHF
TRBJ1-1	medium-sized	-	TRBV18	TGTGCCAGCTCACCTTACAGTGGTCGCGGCACTGAAGCTTTCTTT	CASSPYSGRGTEAFF
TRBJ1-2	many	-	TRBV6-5	TGTGCCAGCAACCCGCGGGAGGGGAATTCTGGCTACACCTTC	CASNPREGNSGYTF
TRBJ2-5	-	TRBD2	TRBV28	TGTGCCAGCAGTAGGGCGGGAGGGCCACGGGAGACCCAGTACTTC	CASSRAGGPRETQYF
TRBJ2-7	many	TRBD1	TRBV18	TGTGCCAGCTCACTTCGGACAGGTATTGGTGAGCAGTACTTC	CASSLRTGIGEQYF
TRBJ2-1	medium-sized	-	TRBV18	TGTGCCAGCTCACCCTCAGGGCCCTTTGGGCAGTTCTTC	CASSPSGPFGQFF
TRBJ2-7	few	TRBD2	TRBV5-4	TGTGCCAGCAGCTTGGCTAGCGGGACCTACGAGCAGTACTTC	CASSLASGTYEQYF
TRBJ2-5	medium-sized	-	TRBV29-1	TGCAGCGCCTCGGACCCTTCGGAGACCCAGTACTTC	CSASDPSETQYF
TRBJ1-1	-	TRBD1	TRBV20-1	TGCAGTGCTAAGCGGGACAGAGTGAACACTGAAGCTTTCTTT	CSAKRDRVNTEAFF
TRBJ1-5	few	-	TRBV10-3	TGTGCCATCAGTGAGTCGACATCAGGGTTAGTGAGTCAGCCCCAGCATTTT	CAISESTSGLVSQPQHF
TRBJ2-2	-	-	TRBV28	TGTGCCAGCAGTTTACGGAGGACCGGGGAGCTGTTTTTT	CASSLRRTGELFF
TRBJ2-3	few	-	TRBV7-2	TGTGCCAGCAGCTCGCAGGGGGGTACAGATACGCAGTATTTT	CASSSQGGTDTQYF
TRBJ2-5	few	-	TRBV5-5	TGTGCCAGCAGCTGGGCATGGGGGCGAGGGGAGACCCAGTACTTC	CASSWAWGRGETQYF
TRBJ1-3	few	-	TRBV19	TGTGCCAGTAGTACGCGGGCAGGAGATGGACGCTCTGGAAACACCATATATTTT	CASSTRAGDGRSGNTIYF
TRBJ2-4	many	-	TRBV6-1	TGTGCCAGCAGTGAAAGTGGGGGGAACTGGGGAGCCAAAAACATTCAGTACTTC	CASSESGGNWGAKNIQYF
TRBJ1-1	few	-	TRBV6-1	TGTGCCAGCAGTGCAACTTGGACAGCGAACACTGAAGCTTTCTTT	CASSATWTANTEAFF
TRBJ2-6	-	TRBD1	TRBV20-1	TGCAGTGCTAGGACAGGGGGTTCTGGGGCCAACGTCCTGACTTTC	CSARTGGSGANVLTF